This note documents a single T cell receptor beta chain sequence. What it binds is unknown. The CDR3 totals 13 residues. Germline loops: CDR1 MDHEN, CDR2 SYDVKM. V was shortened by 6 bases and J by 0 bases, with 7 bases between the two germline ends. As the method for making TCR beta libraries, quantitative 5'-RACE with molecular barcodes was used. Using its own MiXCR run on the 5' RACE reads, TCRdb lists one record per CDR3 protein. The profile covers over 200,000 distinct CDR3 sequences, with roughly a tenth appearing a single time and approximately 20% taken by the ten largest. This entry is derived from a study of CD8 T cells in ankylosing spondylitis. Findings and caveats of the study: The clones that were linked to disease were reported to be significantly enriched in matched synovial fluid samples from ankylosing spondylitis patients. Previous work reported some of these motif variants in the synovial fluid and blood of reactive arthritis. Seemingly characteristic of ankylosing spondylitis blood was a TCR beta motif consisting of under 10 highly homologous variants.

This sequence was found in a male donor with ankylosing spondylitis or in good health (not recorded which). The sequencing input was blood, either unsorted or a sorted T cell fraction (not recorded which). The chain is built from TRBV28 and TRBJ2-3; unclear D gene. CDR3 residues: CASRPDSTDTQYF. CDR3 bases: TGTGCCAGCAGACCGGACAGCACAGATACGCAGTATTTT.